The 5 T cell receptor beta chains below come from one sample, sequenced in a study of vaccination and CD4 T cells after COVID-19. Oncomine TCR Beta short-read sequencing was applied to DNA from cultured CD4+ T cells. MiXCR was run by TCRdb on the PCR reads, yielding one entry per CDR3 protein. The sample consists of over 8,000 distinct CDR3 sequences, about two thirds of them appearing once. Treatment: approximately nine-day PBMC culture with coronavirus spike peptide pools or control peptides (ViraFEST assay). No cognate antigen is known for these TCRs. Sample: CD4+ T cells from blood, cultured in vitro. The receptors derive from a human donor who had recovered from COVID-19.

This clonotype was observed a few times. The chain links TRBV6-1 to TRBJ2-7; D perhaps matches TRBD2 (5 bases). CDR1 MNHNS and CDR2 SASEGT come from the germline V gene. There are 12 residues in the CDR3. The V end lost 6 bases, the J end lost 2 bases, and 8 bases lay between the germline ends. CDR3 in amino acids: CASRTRAYEQYF. Here the CDR3 DNA reads TGTGCCAGCAGAACGAGGGCCTACGAGCAGTACTTC.

This chain connects TRBV7-3 to TRBJ1-1; D gene unclear. V lost 5 bases, J lost 7 bases, and 11 bases lay in between. Germline CDR1 and CDR2: SGHTA and FQGTGA. This CDR3 has 12 amino acids. CDR3 residues: CASSLDGLEAFF. CDR3 nucleotide sequence: TGTGCCAGCAGCCTGGACGGCCTTGAAGCTTTCTTT.

V usage is TRBV20-1 and J usage is TRBJ2-7; D is ambiguous. Trimming left V 3 bases short and J 3 bases short, with 12 bases between. The CDR3 loop spans 13 amino acids. Germline V lookup: CDR1 DFQATT, CDR2 SNEGSKA (reference sequence). Written as DNA, the CDR3 is TGCAGTGCTAGCCGTCAGGAAAACTACGAGCAGTACTTC. It is translated as CSASRQENYEQYF.

The chain has TRBV6-1 and TRBJ2-7, with D perhaps assigned TRBD1 or TRBD2 (6 bases each). The CDR3 is 13 amino acids. V lost 7 bases to trimming and J lost 2 bases, with 12 bases between them. Germline values: CDR1 MNHNS, CDR2 SASEGT. Here the CDR3 DNA reads TGTGCCAGCAAGGCGGAGGGGGCCTACGAGCAGTACTTC. As protein: CASKAEGAYEQYF.

This clonotype was counted only a few times. The V call is TRBV20-1, the J call TRBJ2-3; weak D call: TRBD1 (6 bases). There are 14 residues in the CDR3. V gave up 7 bases and J gave up 0 bases, with 14 bases separating them. CDR1 and CDR2 from the germline V gene are DFQATT and SNEGSKA (reference sequence). The CDR3 nucleotides read TGCAGTGTCAAAAGCACAGGGAGCACAGATACGCAGTATTTT. It translates to CSVKSTGSTDTQYF.